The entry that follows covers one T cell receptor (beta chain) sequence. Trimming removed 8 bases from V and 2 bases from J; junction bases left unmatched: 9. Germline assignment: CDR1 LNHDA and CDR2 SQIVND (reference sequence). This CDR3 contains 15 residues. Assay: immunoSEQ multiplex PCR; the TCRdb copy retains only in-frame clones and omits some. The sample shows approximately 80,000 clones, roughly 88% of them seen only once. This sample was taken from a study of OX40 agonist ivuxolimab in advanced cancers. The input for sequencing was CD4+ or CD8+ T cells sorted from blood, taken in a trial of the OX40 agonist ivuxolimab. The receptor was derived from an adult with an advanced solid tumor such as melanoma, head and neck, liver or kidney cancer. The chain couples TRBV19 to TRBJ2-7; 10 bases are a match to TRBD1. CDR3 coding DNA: TGTGCCAGTCGCCCTGGACAGGGGGGGACCTACGAGCAGTACTTC. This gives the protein CASRPGQGGTYEQYF.